This is a list of T cell receptor beta chains from one sample in a study of blood T cell repertoires in COVID-19. Sequencing used immunoSEQ multiplex PCR; TCRdb keeps in-frame clones, though not all of them. The sample records roughly 68,000 clones, 88% being singletons. The sample comprised peripheral blood. Every receptor here comes from a woman in her sixties with COVID-19, enrolled during active disease. Both conserved end residues are part of each CDR3. A D gene is named only where the DNA matches it firmly. A row's size may be missing; if present it is once, few, many or a size class.

V: TRBV29-1
D: TRBD1
size: once
J: TRBJ1-1
DNA: TGCAGCTCCCGGGGGCAGGGGGTCACTGAAGCTTTCTTT
CDR3: CSSRGQGVTEAFF

V: TRBV6-5
D: -
size: -
J: TRBJ1-2
DNA: TGTGCCAGCAGTTCCCAGGGCGGCTACACCTTC
CDR3: CASSSQGGYTF

V: TRBV13
D: -
size: -
J: TRBJ1-6
DNA: TGTGCCAGCAGCTTAGGACAGGGACATTCACCCCTCCACTTT
CDR3: CASSLGQGHSPLHF

V: TRBV5-5
D: -
size: -
J: TRBJ1-3
DNA: TGTGCCAGCAGCTTGCTTGCGGTAGGGGGGGACTCTGGAAACACCATATATTTT
CDR3: CASSLLAVGGDSGNTIYF

V: TRBV7-9
D: -
size: -
J: TRBJ1-3
DNA: TGTGCCAGCAGCTTAATGGACAGACCAAACACCATATATTTT
CDR3: CASSLMDRPNTIYF

V: TRBV2
D: TRBD1
size: few
J: TRBJ1-4
DNA: TGTGCCAGCACGAGGGCGGCAGGGGGGCGCGAAAAACTGTTTTTT
CDR3: CASTRAAGGREKLFF

V: TRBV6-4
D: TRBD1
size: -
J: TRBJ2-7
DNA: TGTGCCAGCACCCGGGACAGTTACTACGAGCAGTACTTC
CDR3: CASTRDSYYEQYF

V: TRBV18
D: -
size: -
J: TRBJ2-2
DNA: TGTGCCAGCTCACCAATATTACAGACCACCGGGGAGCTGTTTTTT
CDR3: CASSPILQTTGELFF

V: TRBV25-1
D: -
size: few
J: TRBJ1-6
DNA: TGTGCCAGCAGTGACGGTCGCTGGAGTAATTCACCCCTCCACTTT
CDR3: CASSDGRWSNSPLHF

V: TRBV2
D: TRBD1
size: -
J: TRBJ1-1
DNA: TGTGCCAGCAGGGAACTCCAGGGGGCGACCACTGAAGCTTTCTTT
CDR3: CASRELQGATTEAFF